This T cell receptor (beta chain) was sequenced for a study of T cell responses to AZD1222 COVID-19 vaccine. Whole-study results and caveats: Donors in the cohort were predominantly white British and more often female, and clonal diversity was possibly underestimated.

Regarding this clone: Its antigen is as yet unknown.

The V gene lost 6 bases and the J gene lost 5 bases, with 11 bases spanning the gap. The CDR3 loop spans 14 amino acids. Looked up from germline, CDR1 is MNHEY and CDR2 is SVGAGI. Sequencing used immunoSEQ multiplex PCR; TCRdb keeps in-frame clones, though not all of them. Among 55,000 to 65,000 clones listed, roughly 87% were seen once. This TCR derives from an adult who received the AZD1222 COVID-19 vaccine. The chain uses TRBV6-5 and TRBJ1-6; no clear D gene. Material: peripheral blood, obtained 28 days after the second AZD1222 dose. The CDR3 sequence: CASSLAADNSPLHF. The CDR3 bases are TGTGCCAGCAGCCTCGCCGCGGATAATTCACCCCTCCACTTT.